This TCR beta chain was found in a study of PD-L1 blockade in urothelial cancer. Study-level background: Median T cell yield per blood sample was around 130,000 cells.

The data were produced by immunoSEQ multiplex PCR, yet TCRdb's version contains in-frame clones alone and is incomplete. The sample has some 120,000 clones, more than 85% seen once. The length of the CDR3 is 14 residues. CDR1 and CDR2 from the germline V gene are MNHEY and SVGAGI. V shed 6 bases, J shed 2 bases, and the junction held 5 bases outside the gene matches. Time point denoted: peripheral blood 6 weeks after treatment start. The chain has TRBV6-5 and TRBJ2-3, with 7 nucleotides matching TRBD1. Material: PBMCs, obtained around atezolizumab (anti-PD-L1) treatment. The TCR sequence derives from a man in his sixties with urothelial cancer. CDR3 sequence reads: CASRSTGDTDTQYF. The CDR3 coding sequence is TGTGCCAGCAGATCTACAGGGGACACAGATACGCAGTATTTT.